Each of the 11 T cell receptor beta chains below was sequenced from the same sample in a study of T cell clonality in common variable immunodeficiency. Clones were sequenced by immunoSEQ multiplex PCR, and TCRdb holds only the in-frame ones, with some missing. Sampling found under 40,000 clones, none seen once. The sequencing input was peripheral blood mononuclear cells. These receptors were taken from a person aged 18-70 years in good health.

This clone was recorded many times. The sequenced CDR3 bases are TGTGCCAGCAGTTTCCCGGGACTAGCGGGGGGGGGAGAGACC. Protein: CASSFPGLAGGGET. The whole CDR3 sequence is CASSFPGLAGGGETQYF. The chain carries TRBV6-2 or TRBV6-3 and TRBJ2-5, with 16 bases matching TRBD2. The read comes to an end 3 residues before the CDR3 does, leaving the germline J gene to fill in the end. CDR3 size: 17 residues. After removal of 4 bases from V and 4 bases from J, the junction contained 6 bases not matched to a gene. Germline V CDR1 and CDR2: MNHEY, SVGEGT.

This clone has just a few counts. The observed sequence ends 3 residues before the CDR3 terminus, with the missing tail filled in from the germline J gene. This chain uses TRBV18 with TRBJ2-5; D might be TRBD1 (6 bases). V lost 0 bases, J lost 4 bases, and 18 bases lay in between. This CDR3 contains 17 residues. Germline lookup yields CDR1 KGHSH and CDR2 LQKENI. The CDR3 spells CASSPPGFIGRGETQYF. The CDR3 DNA, read in part, is TGTGCCAGCTCACCACCGGGATTCATCGGCAGGGGAGAGACC.

At least ten counts were recorded for this clone. The read halts 3 residues ahead of the CDR3 end, with the missing end drawn from the germline J gene. This rearrangement joins TRBV5-1 to TRBJ1-4; 9 bases align to TRBD1. The V gene's germline CDR1 is SGHRS and CDR2 YFSETQ. This CDR3 is 18 amino acids long. V trimming: 2 bases; J trimming: 8 bases; junction bases outside the gene matches: 16. The sequenced part of the CDR3 DNA is TGCGCCAGCAGCTTCGACTTCCTACCGGGACAGGGAGGGGAAAAA. This sequence encodes CASSFDFLPGQGGEK. The CDR3 as a whole reads CASSFDFLPGQGGEKLFF.

Many counts were recorded for this clone. The missing CDR3 end, 3 residues past where the read stops, is filled in from the germline J gene. The rearrangement uses TRBV5-1 and TRBJ1-2; D remains unclear. CDR1 is SGHRS and CDR2 is YFSETQ in the germline V gene. Trimming took off 4 bases at V and 4 bases at J, with 14 bases between the two ends. CDR3 length: 14 residues. The CDR3 DNA, read in part, is TGCGCCAGCAGCGGCGGGGTATCCGGCTATGGC. Amino acid sequence: CASSGGVSGYG. The whole CDR3 region reads CASSGGVSGYGYTF.

As for this clone: The read comes to an end 3 residues before the CDR3 does, leaving the germline J gene to fill in the end. V is TRBV5-3 and J is TRBJ2-7; 9 nucleotides line up with TRBD2. TRBV5-3 is placed among ORFs of uncertain function. V was pared by 3 bases and J by 4 bases, with 23 bases of the junction left unmatched. The CDR3 extends over 20 amino acids. The sequenced CDR3 bases are TGTGCCAGAAGCTCCCCATGTGGGACTAGCAATAATGTGGAGCCTTACGAG. It encodes CARSSPCGTSNNVEPYE. The whole CDR3 sequence reads CARSSPCGTSNNVEPYEQYF.

This clone has ten or more counts. One end of the junction varies from germline; a read error may be responsible. The CDR3 bases that were read are TGCGCCAGCAGCCAAGATTCCAGCGGGCTGATCTACAATGAG. Its translation is CASSQDSSGLIYNE. The CDR3 in full is CASSQDSSGLIYNEQFF. The chain employs TRBV4-2 and TRBJ2-1; possibly TRBD2 for D (6 bases). The CDR3 extends 3 residues past the end of the read, so its final part is completed from the germline J gene. This CDR3 comprises 17 residues. In germline, CDR1 is LGHNA, CDR2 YNFKEQ.

Many counts were recorded for this clone. The CDR3 end lies 3 residues beyond the end of the read and is filled in from the germline J gene. This chain connects TRBV7-2 to TRBJ2-3; 14 bases are a match to TRBD2. Per germline, CDR1 SGHTA and CDR2 FQGNSA. With 5 bases clipped from V and 5 bases from J, the junction kept 3 bases outside the gene matches. The CDR3 has 15 amino acids. Incomplete CDR3 DNA: TGTGCCAGCAGCCCGACTAGCGGGGGGGTAGATACG. Its protein is CASSPTSGGVDT. The full-length CDR3 reads as CASSPTSGGVDTQYF.

The table lists this clone with many counts. Sequencing ends 3 residues short of the CDR3 end; the germline J gene provides the rest. The chain has TRBV7-6 and TRBJ2-3; 9 bases match TRBD1. Germline lookup yields CDR1 SGHVS and CDR2 FNYEAQ. J gave up 3 bases and V 0 bases, and 7 bases lay outside the gene matches. The CDR3 length is 17 residues. The CDR3 spells CASSLARGQGFTDTQYF. The CDR3 bases that were read are TGTGCCAGCAGCTTAGCGAGGGGACAGGGTTTTACAGATACG. Full variable domain (remainder filled in from reference TRBV7-6 and TRBJ2-3): GAGVSQSPRYKVTKRGQDVALRCDPISGHVSLYWYRQALGQGPEFLTYFNYEAQQDKSGLPNDRFSAERPEGSISTLTIQRTEQRDSAMYRCASSLARGQGFTDTQYFGPGTRLTVL.

Of note for this clone: The read ends 3 residues early relative to the CDR3; the germline J gene fills the gap. V usage is TRBV10-2 and J usage is TRBJ2-1; 14 bases are shared with TRBD2. CDR1 and CDR2 from the germline V gene are WSHSY and SAAADI. The CDR3 sequence is 18 residues long. With 7 bases clipped from V and 4 bases from J, the junction kept 12 bases outside the gene matches. CDR3 DNA (partial): TGCGCCAGCATTCCATCCGGGACTAGCGGGGGATCTTACAATGAG. Translated: CASIPSGTSGGSYNE. In full, the CDR3 reads CASIPSGTSGGSYNEQFF.

This clone was seen many times. The CDR3 is cut off 3 residues early in the read; its end comes from the germline J gene. This rearrangement joins TRBV12-3 or TRBV12-4 to TRBJ1-4, with 10 nucleotides matching TRBD1. With V trimmed by 6 bases and J by 7 bases, 5 bases remained unmatched. The CDR3 runs to 14 residues. CDR3 bases read: TGTGCCAGCAGATGGGGGACAGGGGTTGAAAAA. Amino acid sequence: CASRWGTGVEK. The full CDR3 is CASRWGTGVEKLFF.

This clone was detected ten times or more. The read gets to within 3 residues of the CDR3 end, and the germline J gene fills in the rest. The V and J genes are TRBV28 and TRBJ2-1; 7 bases agree with TRBD1. This CDR3 region has 14 residues. J gave up 4 bases and V 2 bases, and 2 bases lay outside the gene matches. Germline CDR1 MDHEN, CDR2 SYDVKM. The covered CDR3 bases are TGTGCCAGCAGTTTAGGGACAGAATACAATGAG. Translation gives CASSLGTEYNE. The whole CDR3 is CASSLGTEYNEQFF.